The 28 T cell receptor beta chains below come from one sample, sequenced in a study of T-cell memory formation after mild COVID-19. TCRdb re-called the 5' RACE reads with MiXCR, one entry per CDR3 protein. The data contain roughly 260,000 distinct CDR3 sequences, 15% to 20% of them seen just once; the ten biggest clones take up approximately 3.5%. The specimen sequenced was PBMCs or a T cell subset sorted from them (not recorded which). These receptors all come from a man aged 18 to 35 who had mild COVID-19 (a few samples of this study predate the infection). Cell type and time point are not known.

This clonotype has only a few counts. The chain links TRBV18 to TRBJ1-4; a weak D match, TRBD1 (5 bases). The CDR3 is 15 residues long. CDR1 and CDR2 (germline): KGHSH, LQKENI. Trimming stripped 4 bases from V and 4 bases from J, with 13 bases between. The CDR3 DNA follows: TGTGCCAGCTCACAAGACACAGGCCTTAATGAAAAACTGTTTTTT. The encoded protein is CASSQDTGLNEKLFF.

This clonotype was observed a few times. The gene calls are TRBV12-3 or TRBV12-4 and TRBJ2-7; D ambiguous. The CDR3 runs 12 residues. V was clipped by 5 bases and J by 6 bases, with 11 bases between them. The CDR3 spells CASSTSGSEQYV. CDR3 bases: TGTGCCAGCAGTACCTCGGGTTCCGAGCAGTACGTC.

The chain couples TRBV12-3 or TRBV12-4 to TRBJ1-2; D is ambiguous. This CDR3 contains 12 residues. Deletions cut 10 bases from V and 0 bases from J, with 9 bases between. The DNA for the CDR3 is TGTGCCACCGGGGAGTCTAACTATGGCTACACCTTC. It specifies CATGESNYGYTF.

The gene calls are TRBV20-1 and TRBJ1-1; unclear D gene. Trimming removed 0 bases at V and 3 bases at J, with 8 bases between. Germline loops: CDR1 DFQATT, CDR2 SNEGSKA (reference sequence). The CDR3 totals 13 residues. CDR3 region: CSAREGFYTEAFF. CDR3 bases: TGCAGTGCTAGAGAAGGGTTTTACACTGAAGCTTTCTTT.

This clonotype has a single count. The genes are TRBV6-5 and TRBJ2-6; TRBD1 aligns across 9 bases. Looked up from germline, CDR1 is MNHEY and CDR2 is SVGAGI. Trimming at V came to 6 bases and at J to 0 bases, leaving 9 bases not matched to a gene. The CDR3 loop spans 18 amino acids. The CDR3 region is CASRDHGQGSSGANVLTF. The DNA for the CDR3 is TGTGCCAGCAGGGATCACGGACAGGGGAGCTCTGGGGCCAACGTCCTGACTTTC.

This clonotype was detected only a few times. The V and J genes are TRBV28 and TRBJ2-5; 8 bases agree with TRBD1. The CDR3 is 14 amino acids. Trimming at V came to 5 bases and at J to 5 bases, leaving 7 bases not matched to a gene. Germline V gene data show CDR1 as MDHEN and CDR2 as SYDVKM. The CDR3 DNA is TGTGCCAGCAGTACGCAGGGGGCCGGGGAGACCCAGTACTTC. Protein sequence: CASSTQGAGETQYF.

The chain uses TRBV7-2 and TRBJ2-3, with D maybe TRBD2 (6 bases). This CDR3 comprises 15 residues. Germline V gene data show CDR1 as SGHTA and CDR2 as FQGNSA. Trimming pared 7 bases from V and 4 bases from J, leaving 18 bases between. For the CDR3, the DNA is TGTGCCAGCACCTCGGGGGTAAGGAGGGCAGATACGCAGTATTTT. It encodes CASTSGVRRADTQYF. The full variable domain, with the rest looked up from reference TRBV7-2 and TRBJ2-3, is GAGVSQSPSNKVTEKGKDVELRCDPISGHTALYWYRQSLGQGLEFLIYFQGNSAPDKSGLPSDRFSAERTGGSVSTLTIQRTQQEDSAVYLCASTSGVRRADTQYFGPGTRLTVL.

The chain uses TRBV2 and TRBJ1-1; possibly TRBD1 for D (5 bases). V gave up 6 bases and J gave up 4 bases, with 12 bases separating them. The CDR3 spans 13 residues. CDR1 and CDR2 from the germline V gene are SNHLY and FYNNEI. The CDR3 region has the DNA TGTGCCAGCAGGACAGAGTCCACCACTGAAGCTTTCTTT. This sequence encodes CASRTESTTEAFF.

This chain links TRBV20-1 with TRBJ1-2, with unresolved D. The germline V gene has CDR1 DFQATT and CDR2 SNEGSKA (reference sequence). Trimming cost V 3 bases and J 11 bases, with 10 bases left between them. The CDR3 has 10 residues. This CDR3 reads CSARGPAYTF. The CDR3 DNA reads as TGCAGTGCTAGGGGTCCAGCTTACACCTTC.

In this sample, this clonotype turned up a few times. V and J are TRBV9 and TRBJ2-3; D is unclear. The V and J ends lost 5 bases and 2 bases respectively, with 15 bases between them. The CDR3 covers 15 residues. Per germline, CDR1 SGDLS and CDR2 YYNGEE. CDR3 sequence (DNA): TGTGCCAGCAGTGACGCCCCCACTACCACAGATACGCAGTATTTT. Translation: CASSDAPTTTDTQYF.

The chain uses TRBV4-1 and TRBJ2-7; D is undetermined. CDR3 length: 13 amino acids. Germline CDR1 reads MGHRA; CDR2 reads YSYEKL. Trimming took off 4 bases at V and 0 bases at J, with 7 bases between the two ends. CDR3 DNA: TGCGCCAGCAGCCCGTTGACCTCCTACGAGCAGTACTTC. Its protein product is CASSPLTSYEQYF.

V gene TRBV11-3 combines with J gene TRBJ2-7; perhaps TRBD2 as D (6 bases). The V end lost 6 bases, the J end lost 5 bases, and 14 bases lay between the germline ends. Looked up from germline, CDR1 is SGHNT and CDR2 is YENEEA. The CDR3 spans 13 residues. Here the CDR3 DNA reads TGTGCCAGCAGTGGCATGGGAGGCGACGAGCAGTACTTC. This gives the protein CASSGMGGDEQYF.

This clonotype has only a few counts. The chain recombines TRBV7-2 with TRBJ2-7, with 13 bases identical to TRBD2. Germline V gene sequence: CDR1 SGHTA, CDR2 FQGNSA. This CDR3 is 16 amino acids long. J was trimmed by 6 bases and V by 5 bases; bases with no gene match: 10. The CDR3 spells CASSNHPLAGGREQYV. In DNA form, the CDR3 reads TGTGCCAGCAGCAACCACCCACTAGCGGGGGGGCGCGAGCAGTACGTC.

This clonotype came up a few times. In DNA, the CDR3 is TGTGCCAGCAGGCCGAGGGCTAATGAAAAACTGTTTTTT. It yields the protein CASRPRANEKLFF. The chain carries TRBV6-5 and TRBJ1-4; unclear D gene. The CDR3 covers 13 residues. Germline V gene sequence: CDR1 MNHEY, CDR2 SVGAGI. V was pared by 6 bases and J by 3 bases, with 8 bases between.

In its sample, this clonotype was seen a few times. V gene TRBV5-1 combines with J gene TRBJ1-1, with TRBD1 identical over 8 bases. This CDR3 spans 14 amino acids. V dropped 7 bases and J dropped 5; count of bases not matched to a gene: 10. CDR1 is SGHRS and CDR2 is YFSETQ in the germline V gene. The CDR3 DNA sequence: TGCGCCAGCGCAAGCGGTCAGGGGGCAACTGAAGCTTTCTTT. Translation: CASASGQGATEAFF.

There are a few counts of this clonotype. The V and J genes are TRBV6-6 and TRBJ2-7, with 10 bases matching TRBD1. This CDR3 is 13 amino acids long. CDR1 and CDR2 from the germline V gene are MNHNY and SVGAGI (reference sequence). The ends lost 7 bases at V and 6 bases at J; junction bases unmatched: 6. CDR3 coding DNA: TGTGCCAGCAACTGGGGGACAGGGGTCGAGCAGTACGTC. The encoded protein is CASNWGTGVEQYV.

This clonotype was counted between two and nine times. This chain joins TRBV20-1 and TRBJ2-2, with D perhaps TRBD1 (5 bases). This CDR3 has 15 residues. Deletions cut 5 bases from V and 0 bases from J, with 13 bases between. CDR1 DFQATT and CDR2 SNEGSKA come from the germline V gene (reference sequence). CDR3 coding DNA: TGCAGTGCTCCAAACCCCAGGGCGAACACCGGGGAGCTGTTTTTT. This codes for CSAPNPRANTGELFF.

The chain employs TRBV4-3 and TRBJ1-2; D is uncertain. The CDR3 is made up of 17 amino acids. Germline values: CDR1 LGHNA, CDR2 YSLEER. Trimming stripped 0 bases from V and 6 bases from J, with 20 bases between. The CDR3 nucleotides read TGCGCCAGCAGCCAAGAGGAACTCGACTGGACTGGGAATGGCTACACCTTC. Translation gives CASSQEELDWTGNGYTF.

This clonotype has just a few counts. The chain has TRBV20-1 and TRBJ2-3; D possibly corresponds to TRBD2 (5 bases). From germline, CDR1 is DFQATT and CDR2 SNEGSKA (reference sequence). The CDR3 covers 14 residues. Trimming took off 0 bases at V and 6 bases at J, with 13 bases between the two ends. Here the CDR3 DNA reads TGCAGTGCTAGAGATCACAGCCAGCGGGATACGCAGTATTTT. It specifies CSARDHSQRDTQYF.

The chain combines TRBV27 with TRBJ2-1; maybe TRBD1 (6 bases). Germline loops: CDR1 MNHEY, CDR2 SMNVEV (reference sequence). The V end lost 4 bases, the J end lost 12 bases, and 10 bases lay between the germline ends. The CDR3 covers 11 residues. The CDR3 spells CASSSGVGQFF. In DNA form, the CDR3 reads TGTGCCAGCAGTTCAGGGGTTGGGCAGTTCTTC.

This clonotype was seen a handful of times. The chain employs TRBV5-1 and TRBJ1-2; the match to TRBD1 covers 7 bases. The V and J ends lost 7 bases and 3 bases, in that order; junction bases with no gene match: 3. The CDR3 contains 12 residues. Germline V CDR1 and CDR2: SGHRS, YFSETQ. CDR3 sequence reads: CASQGVDYGYTF. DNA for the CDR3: TGCGCCAGCCAGGGGGTCGACTATGGCTACACCTTC.

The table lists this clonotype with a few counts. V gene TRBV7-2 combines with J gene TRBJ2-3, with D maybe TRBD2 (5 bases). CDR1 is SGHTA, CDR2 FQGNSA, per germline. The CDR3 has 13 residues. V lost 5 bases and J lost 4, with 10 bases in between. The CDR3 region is CASSQRSPDTQYF. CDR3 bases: TGTGCCAGCAGCCAGCGGTCGCCAGATACGCAGTATTTT. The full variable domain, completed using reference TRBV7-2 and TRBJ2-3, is GAGVSQSPSNKVTEKGKDVELRCDPISGHTALYWYRQSLGQGLEFLIYFQGNSAPDKSGLPSDRFSAERTGGSVSTLTIQRTQQEDSAVYLCASSQRSPDTQYFGPGTRLTVL.

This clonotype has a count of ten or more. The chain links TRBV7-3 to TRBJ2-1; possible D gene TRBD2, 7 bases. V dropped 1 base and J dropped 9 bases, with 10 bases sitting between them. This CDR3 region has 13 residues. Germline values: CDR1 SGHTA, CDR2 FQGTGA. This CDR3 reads CASSLMGGGEQFF. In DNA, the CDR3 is TGTGCCAGCAGCTTAATGGGAGGGGGTGAGCAGTTCTTC.

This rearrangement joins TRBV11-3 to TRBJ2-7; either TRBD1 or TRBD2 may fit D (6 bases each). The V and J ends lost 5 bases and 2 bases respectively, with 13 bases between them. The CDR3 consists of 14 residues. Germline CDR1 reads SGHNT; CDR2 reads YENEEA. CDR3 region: CASSPPGAAYEQYF. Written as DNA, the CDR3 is TGTGCCAGCAGCCCCCCGGGGGCAGCCTACGAGCAGTACTTC.

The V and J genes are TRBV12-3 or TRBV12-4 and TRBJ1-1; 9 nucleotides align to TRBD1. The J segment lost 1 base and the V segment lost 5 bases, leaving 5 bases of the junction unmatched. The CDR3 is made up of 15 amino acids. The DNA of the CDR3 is TGTGCCAGCAGTGAGAACAGGGGGCGGAACACTGAAGCTTTCTTT. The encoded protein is CASSENRGRNTEAFF.

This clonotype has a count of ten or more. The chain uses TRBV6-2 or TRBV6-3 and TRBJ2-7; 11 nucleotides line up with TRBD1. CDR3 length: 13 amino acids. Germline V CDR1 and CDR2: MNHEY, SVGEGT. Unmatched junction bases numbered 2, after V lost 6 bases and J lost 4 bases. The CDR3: CASRWDRGYEQYV. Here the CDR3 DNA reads TGTGCCAGCAGGTGGGACAGGGGGTACGAGCAGTACGTC.

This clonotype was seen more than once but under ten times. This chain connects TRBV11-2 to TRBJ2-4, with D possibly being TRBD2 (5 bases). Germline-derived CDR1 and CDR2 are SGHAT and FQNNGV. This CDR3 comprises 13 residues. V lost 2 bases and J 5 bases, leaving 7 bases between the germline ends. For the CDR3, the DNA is TGTGCCAGCAGCTTATCGCGGGAAAACATTCAGTACTTC. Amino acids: CASSLSRENIQYF.

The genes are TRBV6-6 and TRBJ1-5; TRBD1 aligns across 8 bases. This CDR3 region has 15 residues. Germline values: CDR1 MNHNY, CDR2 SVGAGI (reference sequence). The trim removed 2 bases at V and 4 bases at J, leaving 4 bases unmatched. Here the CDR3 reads CASSYTRGLNQPQHF. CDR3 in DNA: TGTGCCAGCAGTTACACCAGGGGGCTAAATCAGCCCCAGCATTTT.